The clone carrying this TCR beta chain has just one count. This entry is derived from a study of cytomegalovirus exposure and HLA in healthy donors. Trimming at V came to 6 bases and at J to 9 bases, leaving 14 bases not matched to a gene. The germline V gene encodes CDR1 SQVTM and CDR2 ANQGSEA. CDR3 length equals 14 residues. PCR primers comprised 60 Vbeta and 13 Jbeta primers. In the source study's methods: In a later analysis, approximately 80 million unique TCR beta chains included roughly 11 million shared by two or more donors. Here immunoSEQ multiplex PCR was the method, and the copy in TCRdb shows in-frame clones only, minus some. D and trimming come from the DNA, and the V and J calls and clone size come from that table. Altogether around 150,000 clones are present, about 79% being singletons, with the ten largest covering 1.7%.

This chain connects TRBV29-1 to TRBJ1-3; 7 positions agree with TRBD1. The clonotype was recovered from a young woman in good health and CMV-seronegative. The specimen sequenced was PBMCs. The CDR3 sequence is CSVEGTAAISTIYF. The CDR3 nucleotides are TGCAGCGTCGAGGGGACAGCCGCGATTAGCACCATATATTTT.